The source of this TCR beta chain is a study of technical replicates of blood from a handful of donors. Germline loops: CDR1 SNHLY, CDR2 FYNNEI. This CDR3 spans 14 amino acids. V lost 6 bases to trimming and J lost 10 bases; unmatched junction nucleotides: 14. The repertoire was sequenced with immunoSEQ multiplex PCR; TCRdb's copy has only in-frame clones and lacks some. The repertoire holds 87,000 or so clones, with around 92% as singletons. The receptor was derived from a human donor in good health. The chain has TRBV2 and TRBJ1-1, with 7 bases matching TRBD1. Sample: T cells isolated from PBMCs. DNA of the CDR3: TGTGCCAGCAGAGAGGGACAGCCCGGGGGGGGAGCTTTCTTT. It encodes CASREGQPGGGAFF. The full variable domain, its missing parts supplied by reference TRBV2 and TRBJ1-1, is EPEVTQTPSHQVTQMGQEVILRCVPISNHLYFYWYRQILGQKVEFLVSFYNNEISEKSEIFDDQFSVERPDGSNFTLKIRSTKLEDSAMYFCASREGQPGGGAFFGQGTRLTVV.